In this sample, the clone carrying this T cell receptor beta chain turned up many times. Germline CDR1 and CDR2: SGHRS and YFSETQ. The CDR3 is 15 residues long. Between the trimmed V and J ends, which lost 4 bases and 2 bases, there was a span of 13 bases. This sample stems from a study of response to subunit inactivated influenza vaccine. TCRdb re-called the RT-PCR reads with MiXCR, one entry per CDR3 protein. This sample yields 500,000 to 750,000 distinct CDR3 sequences, of which 14% are seen a single time; roughly 10% belongs to the top ten. The sequence was obtained from a man between 45 and 60 years old who received an inactivated influenza vaccine. The rearrangement joins TRBV5-1 to TRBJ2-1; D is possibly TRBD2 (6 bases). The input for sequencing was PBMCs from blood, taken about 13 days after vaccination. Here the CDR3 reads CASSVSGLTYNEQFF. Written as DNA, the CDR3 is TGCGCCAGCAGCGTAAGCGGGCTTACCTACAATGAGCAGTTCTTC.